The entry that follows covers one T cell receptor beta chain sequence. Its antigen remains undetermined. The input lacks base qualities; no much larger clone sits a single base away. Including the terminal cysteine and phenylalanine, the CDR3 comprises 16 residues. Only the CDR3 DNA is retained, 48 bases long and in frame from the first base. Deletion took 3 bases off V and 1 base off J, with a span of 12 bases between the germline ends. CDR1 SNHLY and CDR2 FYNNEI are derived from the germline V gene. The sample belongs to a study of CD8+ T cells in alopecia areata (dated by TCRdb to between 2018 and 2020). The study in broad terms: The treated patients, all with moderate-to-severe alopecia areata, were enrolled in an open-label pilot trial of oral tofacitinib given at 5 to 10 mg twice daily. Patients stayed on tofacitinib for 6 to 18 months and then had 6 months of follow-up off drug so that delayed response and recurrence could be assessed. Disease severity in treated patients was measured with the SALT score, which quantifies the percentage of affected scalp surface area. High-throughput TCRbeta sequencing was used to examine T cell clonal expansion in alopecia areata in both the C3H/HeJ mouse model and human patients. Scalp tissue and sorted CD4+ and CD8+ peripheral blood T cells from patchy and totalis/universalis alopecia areata patients and from healthy controls were covered by human TCRbeta sequencing. Tofacitinib-treated patients had biopsies at baseline and at 4 and 24 weeks of treatment, with a later scalp biopsy in several patients. Scalp clonality was compared among normal scalp (n=4), patchy alopecia areata scalp (n=8), and alopecia totalis/universalis scalp (n=8). RNA came from the PAXgene miRNA kit for fixed scalp, the miRNeasy kit for PBMCs, and the RNeasy kit for mouse skin. Amplification of TCRbeta CDR3 regions was done by immunoSEQ multiplex PCR using 35 Vbeta forward primers and 13 Jbeta reverse primers.

The paper as a whole reports these results and caveats: Compared with normal scalp, lesional scalp, particularly in alopecia totalis/universalis, had higher clonality and more expanded CD8+ clones, which suggests antigenic drive. Shared TCR sequences between patients were less evident than in mice, which may be partly attributable to HLA diversity in the patient population. Resident alphabeta T cells in normal human skin are also sequenced, complicating scalp TCR repertoire analysis, unlike mouse skin dominated by gammadelta T cells. The treated cohort was small, with a single nonresponder, so links between baseline CD8+ expansion and response need larger studies. Many expanded lesional clones persisted in scalp and blood during tofacitinib treatment, which may partly explain relapse after stopping treatment. Tofacitinib significantly decreased scalp clonality and the number of expanded CD8+ clones among the top 100 scalp clones.

The time point tag for this specimen amounts to: roughly 24 weeks on oral tofacitinib. The treatment or condition label of this sample denotes: oral pan-JAK inhibitor, 5-10 mg twice daily. Lesional scalp punch biopsies and peripheral blood were collected from alopecia areata patients. PBMCs were separated by density centrifugation and stained for CD3, CD4 and CD8, after which CD4+ and CD8+ T cells were sorted on a FACSAria. Library preparation used the immunoSEQ multiplex PCR assay. To provide template for TCR sequencing, every sample had RNA extracted and reverse transcribed into cDNA. SuperScript III was used to make first-strand cDNA, primed with a 2:1 mix of oligo-dT and random hexamers. A synthetic immune receptor repertoire was used to assess amplification bias, and residual bias was removed computationally. In the authors' own workflow: Raw reads were preprocessed to remove errors, and CDR3 was defined according to IMGT conventions as the region from the conserved cysteine to phenylalanine. Clonality was computed by normalizing Shannon entropy by log2 of the number of productive unique TCRs and subtracting the result from 1. Scalp TCRbeta sequences were cross-referenced with sorted blood CD4 and CD8 repertoires so that the CD4 or CD8 identity of scalp clones could be inferred. TCRdb holds this immuneACCESS table with in-frame rearrangements only. Some clones are missing; in checked studies, unresolved V genes explain under half, and the rest has no known cause. The V and J calls and clone size come from that table; D and trimming were worked out from the DNA. This sample is represented by over 100,000 clones; around 50% of them were singletons. Together, the top ten hold 9% to 15% of the sample.

The receptor comes from a human donor with alopecia areata. The chain was built from TRBV2 and TRBJ1-4; D gene: possibly TRBD1, on 5 matching bases. The material sequenced was CD8+ T cells sorted from blood, taken at week 24, from a patient treated with tofacitinib. At the DNA level, the sequence is TGTGCCAGCAGTGATTTCCAGGGTGAAACTAATGAAAAACTGTTTTTT. It translates as CASSDFQGETNEKLFF.